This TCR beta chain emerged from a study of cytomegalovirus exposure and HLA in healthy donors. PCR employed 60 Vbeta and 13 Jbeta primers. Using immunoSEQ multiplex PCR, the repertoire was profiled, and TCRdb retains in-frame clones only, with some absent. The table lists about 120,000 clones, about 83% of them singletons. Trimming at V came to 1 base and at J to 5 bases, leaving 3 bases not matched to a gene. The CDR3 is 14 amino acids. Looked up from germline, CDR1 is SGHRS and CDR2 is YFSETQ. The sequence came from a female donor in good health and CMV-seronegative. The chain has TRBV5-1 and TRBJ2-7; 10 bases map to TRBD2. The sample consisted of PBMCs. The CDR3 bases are TGCGCCAGCAGCTTGAGGAGCGGGGGGGACGAGCAGTACTTC. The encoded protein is CASSLRSGGDEQYF.